One sample yielded the 20 T cell receptor beta chains listed below, sequenced in a study of T cell responses to AZD1222 COVID-19 vaccine. The method was immunoSEQ multiplex PCR; TCRdb's version includes in-frame clones alone and lacks a portion of them. The table lists some 120,000 clones, around 89% of them singletons, with 11% in the top ten. The starting material was peripheral blood, obtained on day 0 of MenACWY control vaccination. These receptors were collected from an adult in good health.

The rearrangement uses TRBV4-1 and TRBJ1-1; 9 bases are shared with TRBD1. From germline, CDR1 is MGHRA and CDR2 YSYEKL. The CDR3 extends over 13 amino acids. Trimming at V came to 3 bases and at J to 5 bases, leaving 1 base not matched to a gene. CDR3 in amino acids: CASSQDRGTEAFF. The CDR3 region has the DNA TGCGCCAGCAGCCAGGACAGGGGAACTGAAGCTTTCTTT.

The rearrangement uses TRBV19 and TRBJ1-2; 8 nucleotides align to TRBD1. This CDR3 is built from 17 residues. Trimming cost V 6 bases and J 5 bases; bases outside gene matches: 17. Germline V gives CDR1 LNHDA, CDR2 SQIVND (reference sequence). The CDR3 spells CASSPSGTGGDVYGYTF. The CDR3 bases are TGTGCCAGTAGCCCGTCAGGCACAGGGGGGGATGTTTATGGCTACACCTTC.

This chain joins TRBV27 and TRBJ2-6; D not resolved. Trimming took off 6 bases at V and 0 bases at J, with 6 bases between the two ends. Germline V lookup: CDR1 MNHEY, CDR2 SMNVEV (reference sequence). This CDR3 contains 14 residues. CDR3 coding DNA: TGTGCCAGCAGCTCACTCTCTGGGGCCAACGTCCTGACTTTC. Translating gives CASSSLSGANVLTF.

The chain recombines TRBV3-1 (or the pseudogene TRBV3-2) with TRBJ1-5; 7 positions agree with TRBD1. CDR1 is LGHDT and CDR2 is YNNKEL in the germline V gene (reference sequence). V was pared by 3 bases and J by 3 bases, with 8 bases of the junction left unmatched. The CDR3 extends over 16 amino acids. CDR3 sequence (DNA): TGTGCCAGCAGCCACAGGGAACAGGGGAACAATCAGCCCCAGCATTTT. Protein: CASSHREQGNNQPQHF.

Written as DNA, the CDR3 is TGTGCCAGCAGCTTAGGTCAGGGCGCTGAAAAACTGTTTTTT. This gives the protein CASSLGQGAEKLFF. The V gene is TRBV11-2, the J gene TRBJ1-4; weak D call: TRBD1 (5 bases). CDR1 is SGHAT and CDR2 is FQNNGV in the germline V gene. The CDR3 totals 14 residues. The V and J ends lost 1 base and 7 bases respectively, with 10 bases between them.

V usage is TRBV6-5 and J usage is TRBJ2-7, with D possibly being TRBD2 (6 bases). This CDR3 is built from 15 residues. Germline V gene data show CDR1 as MNHEY and CDR2 as SVGAGI. The V gene lost 0 bases and the J gene lost 4 bases, with 13 bases spanning the gap. The CDR3 region has the DNA TGTGCCAGCAGTTACTCGATGCAGGAGGGGTACGAGCAGTACTTC. This codes for CASSYSMQEGYEQYF.

The gene calls are TRBV30 and TRBJ1-6, with unresolved D. Germline V CDR1 and CDR2: GTSNPN, SVGIG (reference sequence). The V end lost 4 bases, the J end lost 9 bases, and 13 bases lay between the germline ends. The CDR3 contains 13 residues. CDR3 sequence reads: CAWTMGRGSPLHF. The CDR3 coding sequence is TGTGCCTGGACAATGGGGAGAGGTTCACCCCTCCACTTT.

The chain is built from TRBV10-3 and TRBJ2-7; TRBD2 agrees at 14 bases. CDR1 is ENHRY, CDR2 SYGVKD, per germline. V shed 2 bases, J shed 5 bases, and the junction held 5 bases outside the gene matches. The CDR3 contains 16 residues. The CDR3 region is CAISEGGLAGADEQYF. DNA for the CDR3: TGTGCCATCAGTGAGGGGGGACTAGCGGGAGCGGACGAGCAGTACTTC.

There are a few counts of this clone. The chain employs TRBV4-1 and TRBJ2-3; tentatively, D is TRBD2 (6 bases). CDR3 length equals 15 residues. V was cut by 1 base and J by 3 bases, with 11 bases left in between. Germline CDR1 MGHRA, CDR2 YSYEKL. The CDR3 spells CASSQGGLITDTQYF. The DNA for the CDR3 is TGCGCCAGCAGCCAAGGCGGACTAATAACAGATACGCAGTATTTT.

The J gene is TRBJ1-1, the V gene TRBV5-6; D gene unclear. V lost 2 bases, J lost 0 bases, and 14 bases lay in between. Germline lookup yields CDR1 SGHDT and CDR2 YYEEEE. The CDR3 spans 16 residues. This CDR3 is CASSFPTGPLNTEAFF. DNA for the CDR3: TGTGCCAGCAGCTTCCCAACCGGGCCGCTGAACACTGAAGCTTTCTTT.

This rearrangement joins TRBV25-1 to TRBJ1-3; D perhaps matches TRBD1 (6 bases). The CDR3 loop spans 14 amino acids. V was trimmed by 10 bases and J by 4 bases, leaving 17 bases between them. The germline V gene encodes CDR1 MGHDK and CDR2 SYGVNS. The CDR3 DNA reads TGTGCCACCCAAAGGGGGGCTTCAGGAAACACCATATATTTT. It encodes CATQRGASGNTIYF.

The CDR3 region is CASSDEGGNQPQHF. The CDR3 region has the DNA TGTGCCAGCAGTGATGAAGGGGGCAATCAGCCCCAGCATTTT. This chain uses TRBV6-4 with TRBJ1-5, with a weak D call TRBD1 (5 bases). The germline CDR1 and CDR2 sequences are MRHNA and SNTAGT. The CDR3 totals 14 residues. The germline V and J ends were trimmed by 3 bases and 2 bases, with 8 bases remaining between them.

The V and J genes are TRBV29-1 and TRBJ2-7; TRBD1 is a possible D gene (6 bases). The CDR3 has 16 residues. Germline CDR1 is SQVTM and CDR2 is ANQGSEA. The V end lost 6 bases, the J end lost 3 bases, and 24 bases lay between the germline ends. CDR3 in DNA: TGCAGCGTCGTCGATCAAATCTCCGGGACATTCTACGAGCAGTACTTC. Residues: CSVVDQISGTFYEQYF.

V usage is TRBV6-2 or TRBV6-3 and J usage is TRBJ1-1; 7 nucleotides align to TRBD1. V gave up 3 bases and J gave up 0 bases; unmatched junction bases: 10. Germline-derived CDR1 and CDR2 are MNHEY and SVGEGT. The CDR3 covers 17 residues. CDR3 nucleotide sequence: TGTGCCAGCAGTTATTTCCAGGGGGGAGCGATGAACACTGAAGCTTTCTTT. Translated: CASSYFQGGAMNTEAFF.

The CDR3 protein is CASSRGGKTFYGYTF. Here the CDR3 DNA reads TGTGCCAGCAGTAGGGGTGGGAAGACTTTCTATGGCTACACCTTC. The rearrangement uses TRBV6-5 and TRBJ1-2, with a weak D call TRBD1 (5 bases). The CDR3 loop spans 15 amino acids. The V gene lost 5 bases and the J gene lost 4 bases, with 17 bases spanning the gap. Germline CDR1 MNHEY, CDR2 SVGAGI.

This chain links TRBV2 with TRBJ1-1; possibly TRBD1 for D (5 bases). The CDR3 runs 13 residues. Trimming pared 3 bases from V and 2 bases from J, leaving 7 bases between. Germline V gives CDR1 SNHLY, CDR2 FYNNEI. CDR3: CASSDRANTEAFF. The CDR3 bases are TGTGCCAGCAGTGACAGGGCCAACACTGAAGCTTTCTTT.

Only one count was recorded for this clone. This chain joins TRBV11-3 and TRBJ2-2; 9 bases are shared with TRBD1. The CDR3 is 17 residues long. The germline CDR1 and CDR2 sequences are SGHNT and YENEEA. V lost 0 bases and J lost 4; bases outside the gene matches: 6. The chain's CDR3 is CASSLDSTGGSTGELFF. The DNA for the CDR3 is TGTGCCAGCAGCTTAGACTCGACAGGGGGTAGCACCGGGGAGCTGTTTTTT.

The chain has TRBV5-8 and TRBJ1-2; tentative D call: TRBD1 (5 bases). Trimming left V 3 bases short and J 2 bases short, with 8 bases between. Germline assignment: CDR1 SGHTS and CDR2 YDEGEE. This CDR3 is built from 13 residues. In DNA, the CDR3 is TGTGCCAGCAGCTACGACAGAAACTATGGCTACACCTTC. It codes for CASSYDRNYGYTF.

This clone was recorded only once. The CDR3 bases are TGTGCCAGCACGGACGCCTACGAGCAGTACTTC. Its protein product is CASTDAYEQYF. V is TRBV6-5 and J is TRBJ2-7, with no clear D. Between the trimmed V and J ends, which lost 7 bases and 2 bases, there was a span of 6 bases. Germline CDR1 reads MNHEY; CDR2 reads SVGAGI. This CDR3 spans 11 amino acids.

The rearrangement links TRBV27 to TRBJ1-1; weak D call: TRBD1 (5 bases). In germline, CDR1 is MNHEY, CDR2 SMNVEV (reference sequence). V lost 4 bases and J 4 bases, leaving 13 bases between the germline ends. CDR3 size: 14 residues. CDR3 nucleotide sequence: TGTGCCAGCAGTTACTCACGGGGGACCACTGAAGCTTTCTTT. Translation: CASSYSRGTTEAFF.